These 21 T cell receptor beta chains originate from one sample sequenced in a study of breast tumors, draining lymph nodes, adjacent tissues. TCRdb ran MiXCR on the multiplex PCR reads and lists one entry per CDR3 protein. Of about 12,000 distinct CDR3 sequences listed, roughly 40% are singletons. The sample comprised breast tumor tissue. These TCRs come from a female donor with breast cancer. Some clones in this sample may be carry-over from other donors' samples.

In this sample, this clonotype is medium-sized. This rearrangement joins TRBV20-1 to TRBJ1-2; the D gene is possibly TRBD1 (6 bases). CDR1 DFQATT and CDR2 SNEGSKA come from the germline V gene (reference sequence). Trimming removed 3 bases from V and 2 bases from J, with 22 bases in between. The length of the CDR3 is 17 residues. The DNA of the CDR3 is TGCAGTGCTAGCCGGGGGGCCAACCAAGACCTAAACTATGGCTACACCTTC. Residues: CSASRGANQDLNYGYTF.

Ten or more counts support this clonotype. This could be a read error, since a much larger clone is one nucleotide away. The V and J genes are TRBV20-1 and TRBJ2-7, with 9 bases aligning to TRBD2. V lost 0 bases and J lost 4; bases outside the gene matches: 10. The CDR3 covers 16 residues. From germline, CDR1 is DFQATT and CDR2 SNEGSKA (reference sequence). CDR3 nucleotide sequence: TGCAGTGCTAGAGAACTAGGGGCGGGAGGGGTTTACGAGCAGTACTTC. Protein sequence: CSARELGAGGVYEQYF.

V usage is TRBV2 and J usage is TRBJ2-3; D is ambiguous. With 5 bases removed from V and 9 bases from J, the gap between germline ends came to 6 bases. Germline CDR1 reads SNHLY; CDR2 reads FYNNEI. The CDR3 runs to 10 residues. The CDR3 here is CASSPPTQYF. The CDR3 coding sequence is TGTGCCAGCAGTCCCCCCACGCAGTATTTT. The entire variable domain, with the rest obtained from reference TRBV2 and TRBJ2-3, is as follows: EPEVTQTPSHQVTQMGQEVILRCVPISNHLYFYWYRQILGQKVEFLVSFYNNEISEKSEIFDDQFSVERPDGSNFTLKIRSTKLEDSAMYFCASSPPTQYFGPGTRLTVL.

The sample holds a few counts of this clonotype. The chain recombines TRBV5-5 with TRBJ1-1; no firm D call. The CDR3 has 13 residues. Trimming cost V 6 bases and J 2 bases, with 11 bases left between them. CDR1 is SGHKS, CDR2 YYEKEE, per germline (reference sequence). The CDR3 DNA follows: TGTGCCAGCACCAAGACGGGAAACACTGAAGCTTTCTTT. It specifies CASTKTGNTEAFF.

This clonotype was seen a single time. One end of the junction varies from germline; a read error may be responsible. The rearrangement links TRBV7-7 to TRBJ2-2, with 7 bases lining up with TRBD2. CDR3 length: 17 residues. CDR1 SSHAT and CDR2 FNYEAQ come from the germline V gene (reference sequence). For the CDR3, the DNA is TGTGCTAGCAGCCCCCTGGGGGGGGTTACGAACACCGGGGAGCTGTTTTTT. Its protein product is CASSPLGGVTNTGELFF. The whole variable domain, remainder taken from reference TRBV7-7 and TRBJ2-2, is GAGVSQSPRYKVTKRGQDVTLRCDPISSHATLYWYQQALGQGPEFLTYFNYEAQPDKSGLPSDRFSAERPEGSISTLTIQRTEQRDSAMYRCASSPLGGVTNTGELFFGEGSRLTVL.

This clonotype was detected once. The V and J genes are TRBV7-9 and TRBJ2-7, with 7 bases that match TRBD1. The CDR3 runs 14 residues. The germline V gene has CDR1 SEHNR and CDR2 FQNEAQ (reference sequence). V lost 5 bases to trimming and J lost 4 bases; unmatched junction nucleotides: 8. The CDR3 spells CASSPPGQPYEQYF. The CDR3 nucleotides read TGTGCCAGCAGCCCACCGGGACAGCCATACGAGCAGTACTTC.

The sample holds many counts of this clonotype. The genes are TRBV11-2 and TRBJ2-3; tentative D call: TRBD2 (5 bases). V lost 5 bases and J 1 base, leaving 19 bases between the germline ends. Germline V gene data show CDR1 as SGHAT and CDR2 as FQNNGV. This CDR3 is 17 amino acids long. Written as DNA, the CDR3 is TGTGCCAGCAGCCCAGGATCCCGTGGGAGAGGCACAGATACGCAGTATTTT. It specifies CASSPGSRGRGTDTQYF.

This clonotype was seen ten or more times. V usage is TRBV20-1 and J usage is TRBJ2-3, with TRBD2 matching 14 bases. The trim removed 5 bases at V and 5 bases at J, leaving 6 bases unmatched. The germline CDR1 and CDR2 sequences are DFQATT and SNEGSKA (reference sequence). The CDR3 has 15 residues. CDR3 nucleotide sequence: TGCAGTGCTGACAGACTAGCGGGGGGGCAAGATACGCAGTATTTT. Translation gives CSADRLAGGQDTQYF.

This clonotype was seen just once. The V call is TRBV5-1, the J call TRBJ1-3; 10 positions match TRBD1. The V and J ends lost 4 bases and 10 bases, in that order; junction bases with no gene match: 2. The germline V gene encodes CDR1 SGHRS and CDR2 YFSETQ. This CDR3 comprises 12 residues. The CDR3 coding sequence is TGCGCCAGCAGCCCGGGACAGGGGACCATATATTTT. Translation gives CASSPGQGTIYF. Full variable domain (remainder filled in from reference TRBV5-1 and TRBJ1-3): KAGVTQTPRYLIKTRGQQVTLSCSPISGHRSVSWYQQTPGQGLQFLFEYFSETQRNKGNFPGRFSGRQFSNSRSEMNVSTLELGDSALYLCASSPGQGTIYFGEGSWLTVV.

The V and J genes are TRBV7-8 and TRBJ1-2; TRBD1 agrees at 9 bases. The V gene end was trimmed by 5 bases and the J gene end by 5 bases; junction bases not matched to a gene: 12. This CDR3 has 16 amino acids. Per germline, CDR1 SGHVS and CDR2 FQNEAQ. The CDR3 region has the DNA TGTGCCAGCAGCCTAAGAACAAACAGGGGGCGTTATGGCTACACCTTC. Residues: CASSLRTNRGRYGYTF.

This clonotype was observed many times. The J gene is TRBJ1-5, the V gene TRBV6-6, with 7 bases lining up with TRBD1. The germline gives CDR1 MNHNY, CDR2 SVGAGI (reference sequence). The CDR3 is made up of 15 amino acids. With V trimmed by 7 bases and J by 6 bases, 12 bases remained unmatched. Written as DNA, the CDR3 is TGTGCCAGCACCAAAAAGGAGGGGGCAGGTCAGCCCCAGCATTTT. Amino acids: CASTKKEGAGQPQHF.

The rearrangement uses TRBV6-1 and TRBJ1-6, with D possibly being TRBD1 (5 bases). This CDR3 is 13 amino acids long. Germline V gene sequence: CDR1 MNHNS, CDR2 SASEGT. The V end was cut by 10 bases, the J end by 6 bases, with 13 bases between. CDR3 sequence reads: CATLVGGNSPLHF. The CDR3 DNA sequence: TGTGCCACCTTAGTTGGGGGTAATTCACCCCTCCACTTT.

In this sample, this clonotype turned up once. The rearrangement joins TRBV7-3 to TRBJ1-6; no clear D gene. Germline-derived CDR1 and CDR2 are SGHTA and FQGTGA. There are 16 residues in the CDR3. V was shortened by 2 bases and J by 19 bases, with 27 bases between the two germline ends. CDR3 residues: CASSLFGYSYNSPPHF. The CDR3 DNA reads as TGTGCCAGCAGCTTATTCGGATACTCCTATAATTCACCCCCTCACTTT.

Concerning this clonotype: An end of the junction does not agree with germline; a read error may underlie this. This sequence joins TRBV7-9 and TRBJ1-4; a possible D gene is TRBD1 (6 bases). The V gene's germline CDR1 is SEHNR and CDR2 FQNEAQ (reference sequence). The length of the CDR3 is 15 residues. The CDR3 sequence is CASSPNKGGDEKLLF. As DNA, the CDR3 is TGTGCCAGCAGCCCGAATAAGGGGGGGGATGAGAAACTGCTTTTT.

As DNA, the CDR3 is TGTGCCACCAGCAGAGATAGAGGGACTAGCGACGAGCAGTACTTC. It yields the protein CATSRDRGTSDEQYF. The V gene is TRBV15, the J gene TRBJ2-7, with 10 bases lining up with TRBD2. J was trimmed by 5 bases and V by 0 bases; bases with no gene match: 4. The CDR3 length is 15 residues. CDR1 LNHNV and CDR2 YYDKDF come from the germline V gene (reference sequence). Full variable domain (missing parts from reference TRBV15 and TRBJ2-7): DAMVIQNPRYQVTQFGKPVTLSCSQTLNHNVMYWYQQKSSQAPKLLFHYYDKDFNNEADTPDNFQSRRPNTSFCFLDIRSPGLGDTAMYLCATSRDRGTSDEQYFGPGTRLTVT.

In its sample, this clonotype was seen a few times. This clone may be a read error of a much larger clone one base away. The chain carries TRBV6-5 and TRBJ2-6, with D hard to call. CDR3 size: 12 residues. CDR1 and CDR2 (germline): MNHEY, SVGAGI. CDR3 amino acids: CASSSPTRVPTF. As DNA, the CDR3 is TGTGCCAGCAGTTCGCCGACGCGCGTCCCGACTTTC.

This chain's CDR3 is CASSLAGWIDTQYF. In DNA form, the CDR3 reads TGTGCCAGCAGCTTAGCTGGATGGATAGATACGCAGTATTTT. This chain connects TRBV11-1 to TRBJ2-3, with D uncertain. Looked up from germline, CDR1 is SGHAT and CDR2 is FQDESV (reference sequence). V was pared by 0 bases and J by 5 bases, with 9 bases between. CDR3 size: 14 residues.

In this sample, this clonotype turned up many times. The CDR3 loop reads CASSLLGPTEAFF. DNA for the CDR3: TGTGCCAGCAGCTTATTGGGGCCTACCGAAGCTTTCTTT. The chain has TRBV7-2 and TRBJ1-1; possibly TRBD1 for D (5 bases). V was shortened by 2 bases and J by 8 bases, with 12 bases between the two germline ends. Germline values: CDR1 SGHTA, CDR2 FQGNSA. The CDR3 is 13 residues long.

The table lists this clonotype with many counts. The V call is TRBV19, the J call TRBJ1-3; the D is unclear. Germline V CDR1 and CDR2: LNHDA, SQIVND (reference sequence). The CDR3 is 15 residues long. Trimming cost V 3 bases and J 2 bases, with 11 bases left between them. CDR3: CASSISGFAGNTIYF. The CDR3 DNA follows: TGTGCCAGTAGTATTTCGGGGTTTGCTGGAAACACCATATATTTT.

The CDR3 coding sequence is TGTGCCAGCTCACGCGGTTCGGGACAGGGGAAAGATACGCAGTATTTT. Its translation: CASSRGSGQGKDTQYF. The V gene is TRBV18, the J gene TRBJ2-3, with 10 bases identical to TRBD1. Per the germline V gene, CDR1 is KGHSH and CDR2 is LQKENI. V shed 4 bases and J 5 bases; nucleotides not matched to a gene: 9. CDR3 size: 16 residues. Combining the CDR3 with reference TRBV18 and TRBJ2-3 gives the whole variable domain NAGVMQNPRHLVRRRGQEARLRCSPMKGHSHVYWYRQLPEEGLKFMVYLQKENIIDESGMPKERFSAEFPKEGPSILRIQQVVRGDSAAYFCASSRGSGQGKDTQYFGPGTRLTVL.

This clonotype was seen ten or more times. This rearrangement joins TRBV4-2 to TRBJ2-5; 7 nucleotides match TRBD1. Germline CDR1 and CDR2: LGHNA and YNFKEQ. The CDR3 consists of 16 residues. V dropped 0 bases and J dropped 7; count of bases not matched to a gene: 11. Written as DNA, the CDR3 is TGTGCCAGCAGCCAAGATGAGGGGGCGGCGGGCGGGACCCAGTACTTC. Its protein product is CASSQDEGAAGGTQYF.